Following are 3 T cell receptor beta chains from one sample sequenced in a study of cytomegalovirus exposure and HLA in healthy donors. PCR used 60 Vbeta primers and 13 Jbeta primers. Clones were sequenced by immunoSEQ multiplex PCR, and TCRdb holds only the in-frame ones, with some missing. The data hold approximately 110,000 clones, with more than 75% observed a single time. Sequencing used PBMCs. Every receptor here comes from a man aged 40-49 years in good health and CMV-seronegative.

The J gene is TRBJ2-3, the V gene TRBV15, with D possibly being TRBD1 (6 bases). The CDR3 extends over 16 amino acids. V lost 0 bases, J lost 2 bases, and 12 bases lay in between. Per the germline V gene, CDR1 is LNHNV and CDR2 is YYDKDF (reference sequence). Here the CDR3 reads CATSREGDTTTDTQYF. Here the CDR3 DNA reads TGTGCCACCAGCAGAGAGGGGGACACAACCACAGATACGCAGTATTTT. Full variable domain (missing parts from reference TRBV15 and TRBJ2-3): DAMVIQNPRYQVTQFGKPVTLSCSQTLNHNVMYWYQQKSSQAPKLLFHYYDKDFNNEADTPDNFQSRRPNTSFCFLDIRSPGLGDTAMYLCATSREGDTTTDTQYFGPGTRLTVL.

This sequence joins TRBV7-3 and TRBJ2-2; 10 bases fit TRBD1. The germline CDR1 and CDR2 sequences are SGHTA and FQGTGA. CDR3 length equals 16 residues. The J segment lost 4 bases and the V segment lost 4 bases, leaving 6 bases of the junction unmatched. The CDR3 protein is CASSSPGTGATGELFF. The DNA of the CDR3 is TGTGCCAGCAGCTCGCCCGGGACAGGGGCCACCGGGGAGCTGTTTTTT.

The chain carries TRBV5-1 and TRBJ1-1; unclear D gene. The CDR3 contains 13 residues. The germline V gene has CDR1 SGHRS and CDR2 YFSETQ. V dropped 2 bases and J dropped 4 bases, with 9 bases sitting between them. CDR3 DNA sequence: TGCGCCAGCAGCTTAGAAGGAGGCACTGAAGCTTTCTTT. Protein product: CASSLEGGTEAFF.